One and the same sample provided the 27 T cell receptor beta chains below, sequenced in a study of cytotoxic CD8 clonotypes in ibrutinib-treated CLL. Assay: immunoSEQ multiplex PCR; the TCRdb copy retains only in-frame clones and omits some. This sample has fewer than 400,000 clones; over 55% occur once, and the top ten carry 6% to 6.5%. The sample in question was PBMCs, obtained after 36 months of ibrutinib treatment. The receptors here all came from a human donor with chronic lymphocytic leukemia.

In its sample, this clone was seen a few times. The chain carries TRBV6-1 and TRBJ2-2, with 7 bases identical to TRBD2. The CDR3 is 14 residues long. Germline-derived CDR1 and CDR2 are MNHNS and SASEGT. Germline trimming cut 6 bases from V and 3 bases from J; bases unmatched to any gene: 4. The CDR3 spells CASRREMHTGELFF. CDR3 nucleotide sequence: TGTGCCAGCAGGCGGGAGATGCACACCGGGGAGCTGTTTTTT.

The CDR3 DNA follows: TGTGCCAGCAGTTATCATAGCAATCAGCCCCAGCATTTT. Translated, it gives CASSYHSNQPQHF. The chain joins TRBV6-6 to TRBJ1-5; no clear D gene. Trimming took off 3 bases at V and 0 bases at J, with 3 bases between the two ends. The CDR3 extends over 13 amino acids. Germline V gene sequence: CDR1 MNHNY, CDR2 SVGAGI (reference sequence).

Written as DNA, the CDR3 is TGTGCTAGTGGTTCGGGGTTTTTGAACACTGAAGCTTTCTTT. This sequence encodes CASGSGFLNTEAFF. The rearrangement joins TRBV12-5 to TRBJ1-1; D unclear. From germline, CDR1 is LGHNT and CDR2 FRNRAP. CDR3 length: 14 residues. V was clipped by 4 bases and J by 0 bases, with 9 bases between them.

The chain recombines TRBV7-2 with TRBJ2-2; D is uncertain. Trimming removed 7 bases from V and 5 bases from J, with 14 bases in between. Looked up from germline, CDR1 is SGHTA and CDR2 is FQGNSA. The CDR3 runs to 14 residues. The CDR3 spells CASTQWLGTGELFF. The DNA for the CDR3 is TGTGCCAGCACCCAGTGGCTCGGGACCGGGGAGCTGTTTTTT.

Only a few counts were recorded for this clone. The chain combines TRBV5-1 with TRBJ2-1; no clear D gene. The length of the CDR3 is 12 residues. Per germline, CDR1 SGHRS and CDR2 YFSETQ. Trimming pared 4 bases from V and 12 bases from J, leaving 14 bases between. The CDR3 DNA reads as TGCGCCAGCAGCCCCGACTGGCTCGGGCAGTTCTTC. Protein product: CASSPDWLGQFF.

The chain recombines TRBV23-1 with TRBJ2-7; D perhaps matches TRBD2 (5 bases). TRBV23-1 is designated an ORF whose function remains uncertain. CDR3 length: 16 residues. The V gene lost 5 bases and the J gene lost 0 bases, with 17 bases spanning the gap. DNA for the CDR3: TGCGCCAGCAGTGGGGTGGTGGGAGAGAGCTCCTACGAGCAGTACTTC. Protein sequence: CASSGVVGESSYEQYF.

This clone was seen once. The chain links TRBV5-1 to TRBJ2-5; D uncertain. Trimming cost V 0 bases and J 3 bases, with 12 bases left between them. CDR3 length equals 15 residues. CDR1 and CDR2 from the germline V gene are SGHRS and YFSETQ. The CDR3 sequence is CASSLGPPEEETQYF. CDR3 nucleotides: TGCGCCAGCAGCTTGGGTCCCCCAGAAGAAGAGACCCAGTACTTC.

This chain joins TRBV5-1 and TRBJ2-2, with no clear D. In germline, CDR1 is SGHRS, CDR2 YFSETQ. This CDR3 contains 14 residues. Trimming removed 6 bases from V and 6 bases from J, with 15 bases in between. CDR3 in amino acids: CASKDGNMAGELFF. The CDR3 DNA is TGCGCCAGCAAGGACGGAAATATGGCCGGGGAGCTGTTTTTT.

This chain connects TRBV4-1 to TRBJ1-3, with D unclear. CDR3 length equals 15 residues. Germline loops: CDR1 MGHRA, CDR2 YSYEKL. Trimming took off 0 bases at V and 0 bases at J, with 6 bases between the two ends. The CDR3 region is CASSQDPGSGNTIYF. The CDR3 DNA reads TGCGCCAGCAGCCAAGATCCGGGCTCTGGAAACACCATATATTTT.

A few counts support this clone. The chain combines TRBV11-2 with TRBJ1-1; no definite D call. Trimming stripped 5 bases from V and 1 base from J, with 8 bases between. Germline V lookup: CDR1 SGHAT, CDR2 FQNNGV. The CDR3 has 13 amino acids. The CDR3 DNA is TGTGCCAGCAGCCCGGGCGGGAACACTGAAGCTTTCTTT. This codes for CASSPGGNTEAFF.

This clone has just one count. This chain uses TRBV29-1 with TRBJ2-1; 11 bases match TRBD2. The CDR3 spans 18 residues. The V and J ends lost 5 bases and 0 bases, in that order; junction bases with no gene match: 12. CDR1 and CDR2 from the germline V gene are SQVTM and ANQGSEA. The CDR3 region has the DNA TGCAGCGTTCGCCCGGGACTAGCGGCCGCCTTCTCCTACAATGAGCAGTTCTTC. Translated, it gives CSVRPGLAAAFSYNEQFF.

This chain joins TRBV7-2 and TRBJ1-1; D might be TRBD1 (6 bases). V lost 5 bases and J 0 bases, leaving 19 bases between the germline ends. The CDR3 sequence is 17 residues long. Germline CDR1 is SGHTA and CDR2 is FQGNSA. The CDR3 here is CASSLRVTGNLNTEAFF. For the CDR3, the DNA is TGTGCCAGCAGCCTCCGGGTCACAGGGAACTTGAACACTGAAGCTTTCTTT. The whole variable domain, remainder taken from reference TRBV7-2 and TRBJ1-1, is GAGVSQSPSNKVTEKGKDVELRCDPISGHTALYWYRQSLGQGLEFLIYFQGNSAPDKSGLPSDRFSAERTGGSVSTLTIQRTQQEDSAVYLCASSLRVTGNLNTEAFFGQGTRLTVV.

This clone was found a few times. The V and J genes are TRBV10-3 and TRBJ2-3; TRBD2 matches 8 bases. The CDR3 loop spans 15 amino acids. The V gene end was trimmed by 0 bases and the J gene end by 5 bases; junction bases not matched to a gene: 4. CDR1 is ENHRY and CDR2 is SYGVKD in the germline V gene. In DNA, the CDR3 is TGTGCCATCAGTGAGTCCGGGGGGGCACTAGATACGCAGTATTTT. Its protein is CAISESGGALDTQYF.

The chain carries TRBV19 and TRBJ2-5; D is uncertain. The CDR3 contains 12 residues. Germline lookup yields CDR1 LNHDA and CDR2 SQIVND (reference sequence). V gave up 5 bases and J gave up 2 bases, with 6 bases separating them. In nucleotides, the CDR3 is TGTGCCAGTAGTGGGGTACAAGAGACCCAGTACTTC. Its translation is CASSGVQETQYF.

This chain connects TRBV6-6 to TRBJ2-1; perhaps TRBD2 as D (5 bases). Germline CDR1 MNHNY, CDR2 SVGAGI (reference sequence). V dropped 6 bases and J dropped 3 bases, with 9 bases sitting between them. There are 13 residues in the CDR3. CDR3 sequence: CASRSGGYNEQFF. The CDR3 DNA sequence: TGTGCCAGCAGGTCAGGAGGCTACAATGAGCAGTTCTTC.

The chain has TRBV27 and TRBJ2-7; 8 nucleotides agree with TRBD1. The CDR3 is made up of 15 amino acids. Germline V CDR1 and CDR2: MNHEY, SMNVEV (reference sequence). Germline trimming cut 4 bases from V and 5 bases from J; bases unmatched to any gene: 10. The CDR3 bases are TGTGCCAGCAGTTCCCTAAGACAGGGGAATAACGAGCAGTACTTC. This encodes CASSSLRQGNNEQYF.

This clone was observed a handful of times. The V call is TRBV18, the J call TRBJ1-1; TRBD1 is a possible D gene (6 bases). The CDR3 spans 15 residues. Trimming shortened V by 2 bases and J by 0 bases, and 10 bases separated the two germline ends. Germline V lookup: CDR1 KGHSH, CDR2 LQKENI. The CDR3 is CASSPLDSMNTEAFF. CDR3 DNA: TGTGCCAGCTCACCATTGGACAGCATGAACACTGAAGCTTTCTTT.

The CDR3 reads CASSLWRGRYEQYF. CDR3 DNA sequence: TGTGCCAGCAGCCTATGGAGAGGCCGCTACGAGCAGTACTTC. The V call is TRBV11-2, the J call TRBJ2-7; D not resolved. CDR3 length: 14 residues. CDR1 and CDR2 from the germline V gene are SGHAT and FQNNGV. V gave up 5 bases and J gave up 3 bases, with 14 bases separating them.

The rearrangement uses TRBV5-4 and TRBJ2-3; D ambiguous. V was shortened by 6 bases and J by 9 bases, with 11 bases between the two germline ends. This CDR3 region has 11 residues. Germline CDR1 and CDR2: SGHNT and YYREEE (reference sequence). The CDR3 sequence is CASTLGPTQYF. CDR3 bases: TGTGCCAGCACCTTAGGGCCGACGCAGTATTTT.

The chain combines TRBV11-3 with TRBJ2-7; TRBD1 matches 10 bases. The CDR3 runs 13 residues. V dropped 5 bases and J dropped 3; count of bases not matched to a gene: 1. Germline V CDR1 and CDR2: SGHNT, YENEEA. In DNA, the CDR3 is TGTGCCAGCAGCCGGGACAGGGGCTACGAGCAGTACTTC. Translation: CASSRDRGYEQYF.

About this clone itself: At one end, the junction sequence differs from germline, possibly due to a read error. The chain recombines TRBV5-1 with TRBJ2-7, with D hard to call. Germline CDR1 reads SGHRS; CDR2 reads YFSETQ. This CDR3 has 11 residues. CDR3 in DNA: TGCGCCAGCAGCTTTGGCGGCGAGCAGTGCTTC. Its protein product is CASSFGGEQCF.

The chain links TRBV15 to TRBJ2-5; perhaps D is TRBD1 or TRBD2 (5 bases each). V shed 3 bases and J shed 6 bases, with 20 bases lying between them. Germline loops: CDR1 LNHNV, CDR2 YYDKDF (reference sequence). The CDR3 is made up of 16 amino acids. Written as DNA, the CDR3 is TGTGCCACCAGCAGGGGCGAAGGGGAGCGACGGAAGACCCAGTACTTC. The encoded protein is CATSRGEGERRKTQYF.

This chain links TRBV5-1 with TRBJ2-1; D is possibly TRBD1 (6 bases). The CDR3 covers 17 residues. Germline lookup yields CDR1 SGHRS and CDR2 YFSETQ. With 0 bases removed from V and 3 bases from J, the gap between germline ends came to 16 bases. This CDR3 is CASSLEEPGHVYNEQFF. The CDR3 DNA follows: TGCGCCAGCAGCTTGGAGGAGCCGGGACACGTCTACAATGAGCAGTTCTTC.

This chain links TRBV27 with TRBJ2-7; 10 bases are a match to TRBD1. Per the germline V gene, CDR1 is MNHEY and CDR2 is SMNVEV (reference sequence). V was clipped by 3 bases and J by 12 bases; unmatched bases: 8. The CDR3 sequence is 13 residues long. DNA of the CDR3: TGTGCCAGCAGTTTGGGGACAGGGGCGACTCTGTACTTC. It encodes CASSLGTGATLYF.

This clone was found once. The J gene is TRBJ1-2, the V gene TRBV5-1, with TRBD1 matching 7 bases. V shed 4 bases and J 4 bases; nucleotides not matched to a gene: 4. CDR3 size: 13 residues. CDR1 is SGHRS, CDR2 YFSETQ, per germline. CDR3 loop: CASSTTGFYGYTF. In DNA, the CDR3 is TGCGCCAGCAGCACGACAGGGTTCTATGGCTACACCTTC. Variable domain in full (rest from reference TRBV5-1 and TRBJ1-2): KAGVTQTPRYLIKTRGQQVTLSCSPISGHRSVSWYQQTPGQGLQFLFEYFSETQRNKGNFPGRFSGRQFSNSRSEMNVSTLELGDSALYLCASSTTGFYGYTFGSGTRLTVV.

This sequence joins TRBV5-8 and TRBJ2-5; D perhaps matches TRBD2 (5 bases). V lost 0 bases and J lost 5, with 14 bases in between. The CDR3 loop spans 15 amino acids. Germline values: CDR1 SGHTS, CDR2 YDEGEE. For the CDR3, the DNA is TGTGCCAGCAGCTTGGAGCCTCTAGCTTGGGAGACCCAGTACTTC. It yields the protein CASSLEPLAWETQYF. Filled out from reference TRBV5-8 and TRBJ2-5, the complete variable domain reads EAGVTQSPTHLIKTRGQQATLRCSPISGHTSVYWYQQALGLGLQFLLWYDEGEERNRGNFPPRFSGRQFPNYSSELNVNALELEDSALYLCASSLEPLAWETQYFGPGTRLLVL.

This clone has a handful of counts. J is TRBJ2-2 and V is TRBV11-2, with D perhaps assigned TRBD1 or TRBD2 (5 bases each). Germline values: CDR1 SGHAT, CDR2 FQNNGV. Trimming removed 8 bases from V and 4 bases from J, with 20 bases in between. The CDR3 totals 16 residues. CDR3 in amino acids: CASGQAWGSPTGELFF. For the CDR3, the DNA is TGTGCCAGCGGCCAAGCTTGGGGGAGCCCCACCGGGGAGCTGTTTTTT.